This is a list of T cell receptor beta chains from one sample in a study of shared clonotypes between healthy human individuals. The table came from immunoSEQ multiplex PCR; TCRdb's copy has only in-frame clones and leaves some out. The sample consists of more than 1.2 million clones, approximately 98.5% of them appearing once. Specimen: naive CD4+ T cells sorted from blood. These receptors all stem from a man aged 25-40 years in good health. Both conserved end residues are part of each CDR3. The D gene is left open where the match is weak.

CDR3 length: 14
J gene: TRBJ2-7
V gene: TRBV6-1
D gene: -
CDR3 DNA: TGTGCCAGCAGTGATGGAGGGAGCTCCTACGAGCAGTACTTC
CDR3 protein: CASSDGGSSYEQYF

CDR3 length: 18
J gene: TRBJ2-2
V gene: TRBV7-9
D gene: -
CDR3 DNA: TGTGCCAGCAGCTTAGATGCGGAGCTCGGGGCGAACACCGGGGAGCTGTTTTTT
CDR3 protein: CASSLDAELGANTGELFF

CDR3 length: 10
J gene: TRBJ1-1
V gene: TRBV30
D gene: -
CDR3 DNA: TGTGCCTGGAGTCAGGGTGTAGCTTTCTTT
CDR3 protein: CAWSQGVAFF

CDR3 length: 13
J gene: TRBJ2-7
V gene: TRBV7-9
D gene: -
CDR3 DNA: TGTGCCAGCAGCTATTCAGGGGTGCACGAGCAGTACTTC
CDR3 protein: CASSYSGVHEQYF

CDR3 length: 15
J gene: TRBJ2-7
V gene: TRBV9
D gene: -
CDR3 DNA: TGTGCCAGCAGCGTAGCCAGCGGGCCGACCTACGAGCAGTACTTC
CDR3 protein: CASSVASGPTYEQYF

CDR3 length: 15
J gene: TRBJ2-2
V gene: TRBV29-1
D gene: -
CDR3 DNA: TGCAGCGTTGGTGGGTTCGGGGGAAACACCGGGGAGCTGTTTTTT
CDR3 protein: CSVGGFGGNTGELFF

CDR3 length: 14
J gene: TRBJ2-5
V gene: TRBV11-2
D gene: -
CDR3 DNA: TGTGCCAGCAGCCCCGACCGGGGAGGAGAGACCCAGTACTTC
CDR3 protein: CASSPDRGGETQYF

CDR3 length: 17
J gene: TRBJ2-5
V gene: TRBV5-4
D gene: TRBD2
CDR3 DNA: TGTGCCAGCAACTACGGGACTAGCGGGAGTGCGGGTGAGACCCAGTACTTC
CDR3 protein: CASNYGTSGSAGETQYF

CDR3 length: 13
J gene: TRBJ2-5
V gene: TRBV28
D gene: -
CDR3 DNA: TGTGCCAGCAGCACCAGGACGAAGGGGACCCAGTACTTC
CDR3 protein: CASSTRTKGTQYF

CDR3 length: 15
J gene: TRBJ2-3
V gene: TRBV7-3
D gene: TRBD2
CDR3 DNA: TGTGCCAGCAGCTTAAGGGTTGCGGGAGCAGATACGCAGTATTTT
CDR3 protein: CASSLRVAGADTQYF

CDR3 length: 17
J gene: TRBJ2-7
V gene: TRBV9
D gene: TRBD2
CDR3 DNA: TGTGCCAGCAGCGTAGAGGCTAGCGGGCTTCCCTCCTACGAGCAGTACTTC
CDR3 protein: CASSVEASGLPSYEQYF

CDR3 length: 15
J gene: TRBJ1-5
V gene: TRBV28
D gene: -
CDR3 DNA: TGTGCCAGCAGTCCAACGCAGGCTAGCAATCAGCCCCAGCATTTT
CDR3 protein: CASSPTQASNQPQHF

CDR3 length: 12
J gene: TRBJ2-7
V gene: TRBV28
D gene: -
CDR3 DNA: TGTGCCAGCAGTCTTAACTTCTACGAGCAGTACTTC
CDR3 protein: CASSLNFYEQYF

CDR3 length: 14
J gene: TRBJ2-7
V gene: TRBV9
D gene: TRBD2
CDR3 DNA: TGTGCCAGCAGCGTTAACAGCGGGAGTTACGAGCAGTACTTC
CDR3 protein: CASSVNSGSYEQYF

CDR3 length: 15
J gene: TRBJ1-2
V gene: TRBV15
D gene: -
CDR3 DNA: TGTGCCACCAGCAGACAAGACAGGAACGTCTTTGGCTACACCTTC
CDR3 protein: CATSRQDRNVFGYTF

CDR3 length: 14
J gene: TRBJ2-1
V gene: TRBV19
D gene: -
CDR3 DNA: TGTGCCAGTAGTAGTACGGGCTCCTACAATGAGCAGTTCTTC
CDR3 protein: CASSSTGSYNEQFF

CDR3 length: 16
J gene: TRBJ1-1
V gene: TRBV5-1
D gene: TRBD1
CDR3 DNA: TGCGCCAGCAGCTCCCGGGACAGGGGTCCGGGCACTGAAGCTTTCTTT
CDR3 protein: CASSSRDRGPGTEAFF

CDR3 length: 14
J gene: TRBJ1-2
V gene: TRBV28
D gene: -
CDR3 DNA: TGTGCCAGCAGCTACCTCATGGGAGGCTATGGCTACACCTTC
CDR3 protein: CASSYLMGGYGYTF

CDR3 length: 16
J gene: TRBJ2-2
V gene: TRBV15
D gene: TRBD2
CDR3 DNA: TGTGCCACCAGCAGAGTTCCTAGCGGCTACACCGGGGAGCTGTTTTTT
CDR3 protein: CATSRVPSGYTGELFF

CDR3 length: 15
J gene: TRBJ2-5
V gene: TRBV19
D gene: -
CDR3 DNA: TGTGCCAGTAGTGCCGCGGGACAGCGCCAAGAGACCCAGTACTTC
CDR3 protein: CASSAAGQRQETQYF

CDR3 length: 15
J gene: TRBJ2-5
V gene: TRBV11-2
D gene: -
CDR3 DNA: TGTGCCAGCAGCCGGGAAGGGGGAGGGCCCGAGACCCAGTACTTC
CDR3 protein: CASSREGGGPETQYF

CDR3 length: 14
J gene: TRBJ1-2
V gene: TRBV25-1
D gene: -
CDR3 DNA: TGTGCCAGCAGCCTTAAGGGCGGGAGCCATGGCTACACCTTC
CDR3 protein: CASSLKGGSHGYTF

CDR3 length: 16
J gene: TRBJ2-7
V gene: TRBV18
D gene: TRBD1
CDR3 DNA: TGTGCCAGCTCACCATACCGGACAGGGGTCTCCTACGAGCAGTACTTC
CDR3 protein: CASSPYRTGVSYEQYF

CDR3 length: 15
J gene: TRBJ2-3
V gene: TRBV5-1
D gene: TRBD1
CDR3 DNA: TGCGCCAGCAGCTTGGAGGGACAGGGAGCAGATACGCAGTATTTT
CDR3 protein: CASSLEGQGADTQYF